This note documents a single TCR beta chain sequence. The germline CDR1 and CDR2 sequences are LNHDA and SQIVND (reference sequence). Trimming took 1 base from V and 1 from J; bases not matched to a gene: 9. This CDR3 comprises 17 residues. Sequenced by immunoSEQ multiplex PCR; TCRdb stores in-frame clones only, minus some. The sample gives under 75,000 clones, 91% of which show up once; approximately 0.49% is in the top ten. This sample is part of a study of T cell changes during pregnancy in multiple sclerosis. The V gene is TRBV19, the J gene TRBJ1-1, with TRBD1 matching 7 bases. The receptor was derived from a female donor in good health, enrolled as a control in a pregnancy study. Sequenced here: CD4+ T cells from peripheral blood mononuclear cells, sampled after pregnancy. The CDR3 spells CASSIGRGIIANTEAFF. In DNA, the CDR3 is TGTGCCAGTAGTATAGGCAGGGGGATAATAGCGAACACTGAAGCTTTCTTT.